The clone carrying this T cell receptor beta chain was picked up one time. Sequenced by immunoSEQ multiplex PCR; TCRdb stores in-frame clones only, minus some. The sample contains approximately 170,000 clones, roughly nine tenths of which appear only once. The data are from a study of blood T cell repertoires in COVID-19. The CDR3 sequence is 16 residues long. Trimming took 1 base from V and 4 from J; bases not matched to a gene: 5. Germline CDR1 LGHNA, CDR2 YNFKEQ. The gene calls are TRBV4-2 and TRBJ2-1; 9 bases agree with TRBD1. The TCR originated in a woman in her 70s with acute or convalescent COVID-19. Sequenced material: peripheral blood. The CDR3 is CASSQGGDRDYNEQFF. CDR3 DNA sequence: TGTGCCAGCAGCCAAGGGGGGGACAGGGATTACAATGAGCAGTTCTTC.